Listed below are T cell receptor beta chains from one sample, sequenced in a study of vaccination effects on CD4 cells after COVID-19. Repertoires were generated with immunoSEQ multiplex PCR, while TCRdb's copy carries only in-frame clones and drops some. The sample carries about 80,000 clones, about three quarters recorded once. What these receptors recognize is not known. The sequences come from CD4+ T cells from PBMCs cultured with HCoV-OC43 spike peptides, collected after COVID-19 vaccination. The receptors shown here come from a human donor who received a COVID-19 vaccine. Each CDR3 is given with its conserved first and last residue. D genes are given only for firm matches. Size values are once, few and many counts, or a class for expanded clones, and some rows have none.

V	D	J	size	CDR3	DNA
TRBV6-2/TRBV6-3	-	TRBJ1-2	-	CASSDGGSLGYTF	TGTGCCAGCAGTGACGGGGGGAGTTTAGGCTACACCTTC
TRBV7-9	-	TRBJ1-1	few	CASSPGRLNTEAFF	TGTGCCAGCAGCCCCGGACGGTTGAACACTGAAGCTTTCTTT
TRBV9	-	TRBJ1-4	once	CASSLRTAYNEKLFF	TGTGCCAGCAGCCTTAGGACAGCTTACAATGAAAAACTGTTTTTT
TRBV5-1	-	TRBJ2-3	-	CASSPDGPADTQYF	TGCGCCAGCAGCCCGGACGGCCCGGCGGATACGCAGTATTTT
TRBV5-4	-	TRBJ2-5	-	CASRLGNQETQYF	TGTGCCAGCAGGCTTGGGAACCAAGAGACCCAGTACTTC
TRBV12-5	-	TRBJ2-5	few	CASGLVQQGKTQYF	TGTGCTAGTGGTTTGGTACAACAGGGCAAGACCCAGTACTTC
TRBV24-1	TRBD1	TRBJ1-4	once	CATSDPTGGNEKLFF	TGTGCCACCAGTGACCCGACAGGGGGTAATGAAAAACTGTTTTTT
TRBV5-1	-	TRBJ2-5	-	CASYLSRETQYF	TGCGCCAGCTACTTATCCAGGGAGACCCAGTACTTC
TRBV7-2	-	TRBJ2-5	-	CASSLGWETQYF	TGTGCCAGCAGCTTAGGTTGGGAGACCCAGTACTTC
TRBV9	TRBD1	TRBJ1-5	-	CASSKDREGQPQHF	TGTGCCAGCAGCAAAGACAGGGAAGGACAGCCCCAGCATTTT
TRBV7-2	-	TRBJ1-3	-	CASRQTGVSGNTIYF	TGTGCCAGCAGACAGACAGGAGTCTCTGGAAACACCATATATTTT
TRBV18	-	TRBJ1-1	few	CASSPLDKEGEAFF	TGTGCCAGCTCACCACTCGACAAGGAAGGGGAAGCTTTCTTT
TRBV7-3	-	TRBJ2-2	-	CASSPGLAGTGELFF	TGTGCCAGCAGCCCCGGTCTAGCTGGCACCGGGGAGCTGTTTTTT
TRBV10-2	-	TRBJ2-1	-	CASSERRGISGEQFF	TGCGCCAGCAGTGAGAGACGGGGGATCTCGGGTGAGCAGTTCTTC
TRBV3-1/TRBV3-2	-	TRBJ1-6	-	CASSLRDTSNSPLHF	TGTGCCAGCAGCCTTCGGGACACCTCAAATTCACCCCTCCACTTT
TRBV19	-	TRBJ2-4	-	CASSNQVTDIQYF	TGTGCCAGTAGTAATCAGGTCACGGACATTCAGTACTTC
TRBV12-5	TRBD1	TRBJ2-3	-	CASGPLSDGQVFPSTDTQYF	TGTGCTAGTGGCCCGCTCTCTGATGGACAGGTTTTCCCTAGCACAGATACGCAGTATTTT
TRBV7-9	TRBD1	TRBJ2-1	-	CASSRDSSYNEQFF	TGTGCCAGCAGCCGGGACAGCTCCTACAATGAGCAGTTCTTC
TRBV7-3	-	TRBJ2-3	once	CASSPRSSTDTQYF	TGTGCCAGCAGCCCCAGATCTAGCACAGATACGCAGTATTTT
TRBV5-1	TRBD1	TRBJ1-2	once	CASSQEGQGFNDYTF	TGCGCCAGCAGCCAAGAAGGACAGGGCTTCAATGACTACACCTTC
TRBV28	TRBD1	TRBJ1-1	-	CASSATGVGNTEAFF	TGTGCCAGCAGTGCCACAGGGGTAGGGAACACTGAAGCTTTCTTT
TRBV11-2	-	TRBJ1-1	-	CASSLEIGRVAGTTEAFF	TGTGCCAGCAGCTTAGAGATTGGCAGGGTGGCGGGTACCACTGAAGCTTTCTTT
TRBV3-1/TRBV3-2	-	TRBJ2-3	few	CASSQRDSTQYF	TGTGCCAGCAGCCAAAGGGATTCTACGCAGTATTTT
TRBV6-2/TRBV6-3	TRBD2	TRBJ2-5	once	CASSGLLSGGPSRETQYF	TGTGCCAGCAGCGGCCTTTTGAGCGGGGGGCCCTCTCGGGAGACCCAGTACTTC
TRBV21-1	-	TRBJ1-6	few	CARRDSPLHF	TGTGCCAGGAGGGATTCACCCCTCCACTTT
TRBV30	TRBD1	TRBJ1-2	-	CAWRNRGNYGYTF	TGTGCCTGGAGAAACAGGGGGAACTATGGCTACACCTTC
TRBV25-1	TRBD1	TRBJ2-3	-	CASSMGQGHTDTQYF	TGTGCCAGCAGTATGGGACAGGGACACACAGATACGCAGTATTTT
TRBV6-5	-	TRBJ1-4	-	CASSYEGGGEKLFF	TGTGCCAGCAGTTACGAGGGAGGGGGTGAAAAACTGTTTTTT
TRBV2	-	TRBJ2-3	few	CASSVGGPIGTDTQYF	TGTGCCAGCAGCGTAGGGGGACCGATTGGTACAGATACGCAGTATTTT
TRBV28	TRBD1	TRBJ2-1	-	CASSLSGQGPHNEQFF	TGTGCCAGCAGTTTGTCGGGACAGGGTCCCCACAATGAGCAGTTCTTC
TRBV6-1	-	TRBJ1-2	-	CASSEGLDSSHYGYTF	TGTGCCAGCAGTGAAGGTCTAGACAGTTCACACTATGGCTACACCTTC
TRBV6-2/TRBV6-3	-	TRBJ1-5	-	CASSYRAGNQPQHF	TGTGCCAGCAGTTACAGGGCTGGCAATCAGCCCCAGCATTTT
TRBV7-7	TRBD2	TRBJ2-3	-	CASSNSGGTDTQYF	TGTGCCAGCAGCAACAGCGGGGGCACAGATACGCAGTATTTT
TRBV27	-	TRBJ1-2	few	CASSPRRGTWNYGYTF	TGTGCCAGCTCTCCCCGGCGGGGGACATGGAACTATGGCTACACCTTC
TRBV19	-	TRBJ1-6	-	CASSVTGTGNSPLHF	TGTGCCAGTAGTGTCACCGGGACGGGAAATTCACCCCTCCACTTT
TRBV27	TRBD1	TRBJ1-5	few	CASSSSGGGLSNQPQHF	TGTGCCAGCAGTTCCTCAGGGGGCGGGTTGAGCAATCAGCCCCAGCATTTT
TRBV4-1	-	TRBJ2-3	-	CASSLGQSTDTQYF	TGCGCCAGCAGCCTCGGGCAGTCCACAGATACGCAGTATTTT
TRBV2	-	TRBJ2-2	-	CASRDARTGELFF	TGTGCCAGCAGGGACGCCCGCACCGGGGAGCTGTTTTTT
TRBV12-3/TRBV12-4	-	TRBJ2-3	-	CASSLSGTDTQYF	TGTGCCAGCAGTTTATCCGGCACAGATACGCAGTATTTT
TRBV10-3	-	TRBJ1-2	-	CAISESMILGPTGGYTF	TGTGCCATCAGTGAGTCGATGATTCTGGGGCCCACCGGTGGCTACACCTTC
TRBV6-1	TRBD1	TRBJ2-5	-	CASSELDRGYETQYF	TGTGCCAGCAGTGAACTTGACAGGGGGTATGAGACCCAGTACTTC
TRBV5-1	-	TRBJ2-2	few	CASSVAENTGELFF	TGCGCCAGCAGCGTCGCCGAGAACACCGGGGAGCTGTTTTTT